This T cell receptor beta chain was observed in a study of shared clonotypes between healthy human individuals. The wider study: Each donor's CD8 memory used one plate, CD8 naive two, each CD4 subset three. Findings of the study overall: Larger estimated richness was generally seen in naive subsets than in memory subsets.

A remark on this clone: Its antigen is still unknown.

TCRdb's table, derived via immunoSEQ multiplex PCR, lists solely in-frame clones and lacks some. The sample contains about 660,000 clones, approximately 79% of which appear only once. The germline V gene encodes CDR1 MDHEN and CDR2 SYDVKM. This CDR3 comprises 15 residues. Trimming pared 1 base from V and 7 bases from J, leaving 14 bases between. This clonotype originated in a woman under 40 in good health. The chain recombines TRBV28 with TRBJ1-5; D possibly corresponds to TRBD1 (6 bases). Sequencing was done on a sample of memory CD4+ T cells sorted from blood. The sample's subset: CD45RA-negative fraction. The CDR3 DNA follows: TGTGCCAGCAGTTTATACACGGGGGCGATCCAGCCCCAGCATTTT. The encoded protein is CASSLYTGAIQPQHF.